This TCR beta chain was sequenced in a study of T cell repertoires in cytomegalovirus infection. Study in general: Shared public TCR beta signatures pointed to both CMV infection and a matching HLA type. Study observations and caveats: Using cumulative public TCR beta family frequency, the authors identified those who carried CMV together with the relevant HLA. HLA-C-restricted CMV clonotypes gave the most frequent clonotype in two of eight donors.

As for this clonotype: The antigen is unknown.

TCRdb reanalysed the reads using MiXCR and keeps one entry per CDR3 protein. Altogether about half a million distinct CDR3 sequences are present, 30% to 40% being singletons, with the ten largest covering roughly 15%. V was trimmed by 5 bases and J by 8 bases, leaving 16 bases between them. The CDR3 is 14 residues long. Germline values: CDR1 SGHTA, CDR2 FQGTGA. Sequencing was performed on cultured PBMCs, taken from culture after CMV antigen stimulation. This chain connects TRBV7-3 to TRBJ2-1, with D perhaps TRBD2 (6 bases). The TCR comes from a human donor in good health (CMV status not recorded). Some clones in this sample may be carry-over from other donors' samples. The CDR3 is CASSTLAPLDEQFF. The CDR3 nucleotides are TGTGCCAGCAGCACCCTAGCGCCATTGGATGAGCAGTTCTTC. Full variable domain (remainder filled in from reference TRBV7-3 and TRBJ2-1): GAGVSQTPSNKVTEKGKYVELRCDPISGHTALYWYRQSLGQGPEFLIYFQGTGAADDSGLPNDRFFAVRPEGSVSTLKIQRTERGDSAVYLCASSTLAPLDEQFFGPGTRLTVL.